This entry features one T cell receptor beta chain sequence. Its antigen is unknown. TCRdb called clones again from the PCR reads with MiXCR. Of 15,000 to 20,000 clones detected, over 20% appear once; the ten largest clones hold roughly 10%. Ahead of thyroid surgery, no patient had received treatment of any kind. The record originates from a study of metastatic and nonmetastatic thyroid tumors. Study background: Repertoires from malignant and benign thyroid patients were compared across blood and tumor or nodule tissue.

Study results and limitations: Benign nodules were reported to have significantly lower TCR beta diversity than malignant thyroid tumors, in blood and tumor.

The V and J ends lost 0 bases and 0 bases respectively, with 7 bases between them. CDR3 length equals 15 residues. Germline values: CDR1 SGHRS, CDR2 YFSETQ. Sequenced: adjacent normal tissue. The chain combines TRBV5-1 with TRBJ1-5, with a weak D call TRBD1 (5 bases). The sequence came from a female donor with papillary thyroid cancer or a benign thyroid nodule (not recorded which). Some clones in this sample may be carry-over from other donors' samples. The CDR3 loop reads CASSLAGNSNQPQHF. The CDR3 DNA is TGCGCCAGCAGCTTGGCAGGGAATAGCAATCAGCCCCAGCATTTT.